This TCR beta chain appears in the sequencing data of a study of cytomegalovirus exposure and HLA in healthy donors. Regarding the study as a whole: Specificity of three CMV-associated chains for CMV antigens was verified in vitro. A list of roughly 180 TCR beta chains associated with cytomegalovirus was given. In a later analysis, TCR association rates varied by HLA locus: DRB1 most, HLA-C fewest. TCR beta V segments were, for the most part, productive about 87% or about 30% of the time in an earlier analysis.

13 Jbeta primers and 60 Vbeta primers were used for the PCR. Sequencing used immunoSEQ multiplex PCR; TCRdb keeps in-frame clones, though not all of them. The sample contains fewer than 150,000 clones, 80% of which appear only once. As to this clone: Its specificity is not known.

CDR1 is SGHTA, CDR2 FQGNSA, per germline. Trimming took off 3 bases at V and 4 bases at J, with 12 bases between the two ends. The CDR3 extends over 14 amino acids. The gene calls are TRBV7-2 and TRBJ1-2, with D possibly matching TRBD1 (5 bases). The clonotype comes from a male donor in good health and CMV-seronegative. Sequenced input: PBMCs. DNA for the CDR3: TGTGCCAGCAGCTTTAACAAAGGGGCCTATGGCTACACCTTC. It specifies CASSFNKGAYGYTF.